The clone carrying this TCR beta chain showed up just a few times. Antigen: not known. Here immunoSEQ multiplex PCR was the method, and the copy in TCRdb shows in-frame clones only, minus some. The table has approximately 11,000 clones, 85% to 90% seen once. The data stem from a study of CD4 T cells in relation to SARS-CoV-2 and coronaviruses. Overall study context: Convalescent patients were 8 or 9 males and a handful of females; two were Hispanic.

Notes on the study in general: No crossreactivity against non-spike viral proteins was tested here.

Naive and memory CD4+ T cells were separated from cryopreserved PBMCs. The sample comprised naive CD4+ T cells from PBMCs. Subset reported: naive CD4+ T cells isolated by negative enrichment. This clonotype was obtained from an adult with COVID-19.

The CDR3 reads CASSRLSGGPNTEAFF. The CDR3, as DNA: TGTGCCAGTAGTAGGCTGTCCGGGGGGCCGAACACTGAAGCTTTCTTT. V usage is TRBV19 and J usage is TRBJ1-1; perhaps TRBD1 as D (6 bases). Germline V CDR1 and CDR2: LNHDA, SQIVND (reference sequence). This CDR3 has 16 residues. V was pared by 4 bases and J by 1 base, with 16 bases between. The full variable domain, with the rest looked up from reference TRBV19 and TRBJ1-1, is DGGITQSPKYLFRKEGQNVTLSCEQNLNHDAMYWYRQDPGQGLRLIYYSQIVNDFQKGDIAEGYSVSREKKESFPLTVTSAQKNPTAFYLCASSRLSGGPNTEAFFGQGTRLTVV.